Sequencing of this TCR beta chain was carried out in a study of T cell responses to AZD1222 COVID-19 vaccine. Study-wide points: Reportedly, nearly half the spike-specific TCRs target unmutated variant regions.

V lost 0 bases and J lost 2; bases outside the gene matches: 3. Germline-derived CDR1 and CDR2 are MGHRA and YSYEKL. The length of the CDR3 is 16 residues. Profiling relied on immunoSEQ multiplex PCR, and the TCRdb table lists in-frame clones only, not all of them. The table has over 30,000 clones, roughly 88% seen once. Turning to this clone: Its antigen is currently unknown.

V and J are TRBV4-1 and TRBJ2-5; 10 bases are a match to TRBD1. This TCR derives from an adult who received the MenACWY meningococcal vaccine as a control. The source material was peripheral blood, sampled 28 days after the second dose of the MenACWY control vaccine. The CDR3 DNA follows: TGCGCCAGCAGCCAAGAAGGGACAGGGGTACAAGAGACCCAGTACTTC. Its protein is CASSQEGTGVQETQYF.